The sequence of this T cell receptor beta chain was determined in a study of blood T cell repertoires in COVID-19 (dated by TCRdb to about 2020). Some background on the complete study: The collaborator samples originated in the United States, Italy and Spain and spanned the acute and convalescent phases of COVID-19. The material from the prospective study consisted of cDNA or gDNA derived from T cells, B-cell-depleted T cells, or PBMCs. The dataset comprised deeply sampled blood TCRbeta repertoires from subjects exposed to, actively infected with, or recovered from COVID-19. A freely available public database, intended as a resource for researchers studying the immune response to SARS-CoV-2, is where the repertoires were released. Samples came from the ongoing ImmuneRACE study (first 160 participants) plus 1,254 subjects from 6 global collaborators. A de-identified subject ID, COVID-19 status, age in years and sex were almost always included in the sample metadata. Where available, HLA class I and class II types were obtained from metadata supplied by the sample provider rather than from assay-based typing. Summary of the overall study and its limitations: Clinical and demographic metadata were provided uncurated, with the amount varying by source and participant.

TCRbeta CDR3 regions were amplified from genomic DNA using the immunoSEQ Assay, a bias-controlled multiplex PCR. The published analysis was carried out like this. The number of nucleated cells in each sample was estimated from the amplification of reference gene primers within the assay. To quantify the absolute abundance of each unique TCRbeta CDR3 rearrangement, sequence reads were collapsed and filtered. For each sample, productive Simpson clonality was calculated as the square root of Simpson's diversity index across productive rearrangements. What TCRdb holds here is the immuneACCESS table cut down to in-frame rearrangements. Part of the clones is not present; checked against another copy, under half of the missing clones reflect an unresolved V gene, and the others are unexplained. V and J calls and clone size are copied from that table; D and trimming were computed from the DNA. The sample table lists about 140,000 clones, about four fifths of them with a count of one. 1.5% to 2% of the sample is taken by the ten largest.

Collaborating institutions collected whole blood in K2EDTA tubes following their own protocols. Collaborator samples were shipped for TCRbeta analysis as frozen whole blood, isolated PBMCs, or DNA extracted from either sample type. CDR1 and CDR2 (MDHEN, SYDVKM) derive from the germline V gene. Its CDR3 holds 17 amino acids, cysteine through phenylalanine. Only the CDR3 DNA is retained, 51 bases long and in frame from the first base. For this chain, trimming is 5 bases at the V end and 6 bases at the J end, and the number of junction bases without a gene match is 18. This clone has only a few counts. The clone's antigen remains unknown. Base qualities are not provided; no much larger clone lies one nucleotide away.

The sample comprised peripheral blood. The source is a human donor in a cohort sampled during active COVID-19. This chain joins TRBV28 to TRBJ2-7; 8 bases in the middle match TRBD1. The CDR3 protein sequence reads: CASSPARGLRQGLEQYF. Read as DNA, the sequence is TGTGCCAGCAGTCCCGCCAGGGGGTTGCGACAGGGGCTCGAGCAGTACTTC.